This T cell receptor beta chain was sequenced during a study of cytomegalovirus exposure and HLA in healthy donors. The PCR had 60 Vbeta and 13 Jbeta primers. Only in-frame clones appear in the TCRdb table, and some are missing; sequencing was by immunoSEQ multiplex PCR. This sample has some 130,000 clones, with around 77% found just once. Broader study findings: Later on, an analysis tied 15,000 to 20,000 TCR beta sequences to HLA alleles at 0.05 false discovery rate. Relative to equally common others, HLA-associated TCR beta chains showed greater clonal expansion in a later analysis. Earlier results showed most TCR beta V segments being productive about 87% or about 30% of the time. In the analysis, some V segments, TRBV6-2 and TRBV6-3 included, were excluded as indistinguishable.

This clone was seen a single time. Its target is unknown. J lost 4 bases, V lost 2 bases, and 4 bases had no gene match. The germline V gene has CDR1 MNHEY and CDR2 SMNVEV (reference sequence). This CDR3 spans 14 amino acids. This receptor was taken from a male donor in good health and CMV-seropositive. The chain carries TRBV27 and TRBJ1-2; 7 bases fit TRBD1. The sample comprised PBMCs. The CDR3 sequence is CASSLQAGGYGYTF. The DNA for the CDR3 is TGTGCCAGCAGTTTACAGGCAGGGGGCTATGGCTACACCTTC.